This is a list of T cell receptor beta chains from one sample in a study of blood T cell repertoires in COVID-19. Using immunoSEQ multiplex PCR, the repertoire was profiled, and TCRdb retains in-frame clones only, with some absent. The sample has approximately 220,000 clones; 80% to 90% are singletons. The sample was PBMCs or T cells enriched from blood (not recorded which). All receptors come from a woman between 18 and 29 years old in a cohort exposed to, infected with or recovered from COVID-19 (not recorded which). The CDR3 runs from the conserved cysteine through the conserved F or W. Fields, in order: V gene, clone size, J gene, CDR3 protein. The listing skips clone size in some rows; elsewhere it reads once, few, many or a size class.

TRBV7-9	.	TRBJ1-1	CASVGVGGTEAFF
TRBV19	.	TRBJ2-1	CASSATTSSYNEQFF
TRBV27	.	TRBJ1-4	CASSLSWRTNEKLFF
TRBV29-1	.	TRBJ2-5	CSVEGGAGFETQYF
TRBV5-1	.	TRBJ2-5	CASSLGDRGRETQYF
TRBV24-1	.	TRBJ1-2	CATSDSGQGRPGYTF
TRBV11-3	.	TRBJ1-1	CASSSAGGWSTEAFF
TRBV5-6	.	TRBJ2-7	CASSYDTEREWSYEQYF
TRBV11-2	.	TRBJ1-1	CASSSGQGENTEAFF
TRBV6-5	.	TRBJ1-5	CASSWTGALNQPQHF
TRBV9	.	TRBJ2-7	CASSVGGQGAYEQYF
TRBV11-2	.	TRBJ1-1	CASSLTEDTEAFF
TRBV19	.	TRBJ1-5	CATRDSINQPQHF
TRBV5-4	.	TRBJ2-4	CASSQWGQGRVVAKNIQYF
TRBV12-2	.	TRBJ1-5	CASRFSGTGGSKPQHF
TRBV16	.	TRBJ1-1	CASSRQGNTEAFF
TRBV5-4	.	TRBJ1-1	CASSPGAGGHTEAFF
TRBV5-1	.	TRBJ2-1	CASSLEGEGEQFF
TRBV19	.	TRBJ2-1	CASSITSGGSYNEQFF
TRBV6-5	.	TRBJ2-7	CASSYPRTGDYEQYF
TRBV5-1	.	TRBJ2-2	CASSWRGRENTGELFF
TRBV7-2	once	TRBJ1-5	CASSLSGTGVGQPQHF
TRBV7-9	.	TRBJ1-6	CASSTQGGSYNSPLHF
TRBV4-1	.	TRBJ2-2	CASSQDPGTGELFF
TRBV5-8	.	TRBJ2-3	CASSLRADTQYF